The 7 T cell receptor beta chains reported below all come from one sample, sequenced in a study of blood T cell repertoires in COVID-19. Some clones are missing from TCRdb's copy, which holds only in-frame ones; the method was immunoSEQ multiplex PCR. Of about 48,000 clones listed, over 75% are singletons. Sequencing used peripheral blood. The receptors here all came from an older man with acute or convalescent COVID-19.

This clone was seen only once. The chain has TRBV19 and TRBJ1-2, with D perhaps matching TRBD1 (6 bases). The germline CDR1 and CDR2 sequences are LNHDA and SQIVND (reference sequence). CDR3 length: 16 residues. V was pared by 4 bases and J by 5 bases, with 20 bases between. The CDR3 DNA reads TGTGCCAGTAGTACAGGAGGTGGACAGAGTTTTTATGGCTACACCTTC. It is translated as CASSTGGGQSFYGYTF.

The chain has TRBV4-3 and TRBJ1-2, with TRBD1 matching over 9 bases. Per the germline V gene, CDR1 is LGHNA and CDR2 is YSLEER. J lost 10 bases, V lost 0 bases, and 18 bases had no gene match. This CDR3 region has 18 residues. The CDR3 loop is CASSQDPMGWTGADVYTF. The DNA for the CDR3 is TGCGCCAGCAGCCAAGATCCCATGGGGTGGACAGGGGCGGATGTCTACACCTTC.

The V gene is TRBV5-6, the J gene TRBJ1-4; no firm D call. Germline CDR1 is SGHDT and CDR2 is YYEEEE. V was trimmed by 4 bases and J by 0 bases, leaving 16 bases between them. The CDR3 is 17 residues long. Here the CDR3 DNA reads TGTGCCAGCAGCCGGGAGACGGGGTCCACAACTAATGAAAAACTGTTTTTT. It is translated as CASSRETGSTTNEKLFF.

Points on this clone: At the DNA level, this CDR3 is encoded by other sequences in the same sample as well. The chain couples TRBV7-8 to TRBJ1-2; TRBD1 matches at 10 bases. Germline V gene lookup returns CDR1 SGHVS and CDR2 FQNEAQ. The V and J ends lost 3 bases and 8 bases, in that order; junction bases with no gene match: 3. The CDR3 totals 13 residues. CDR3 bases: TGTGCCAGCAGCTTGGGACAGGGGAGCGGCTACACCTTC. Protein: CASSLGQGSGYTF.

The chain joins TRBV27 to TRBJ1-1; no clear D gene. With 5 bases removed from V and 1 base from J, the gap between germline ends came to 11 bases. The CDR3 extends over 14 amino acids. Germline-derived CDR1 and CDR2 are MNHEY and SMNVEV (reference sequence). CDR3 sequence reads: CASSRSLKNTEAFF. The DNA for the CDR3 is TGTGCCAGCAGTCGAAGCTTGAAGAACACTGAAGCTTTCTTT.

This clone was counted a few times. The genes are TRBV6-5 and TRBJ1-6, with 9 bases fitting TRBD1. The CDR3 consists of 13 residues. Trimming removed 7 bases from V and 7 bases from J; junction bases left unmatched: 2. Germline loops: CDR1 MNHEY, CDR2 SVGAGI. CDR3 residues: CASMDRGNSPLHF. The CDR3 DNA follows: TGTGCCAGCATGGACAGGGGCAATTCACCCCTCCACTTT.

This clone was detected once. The J gene is TRBJ1-4, the V gene TRBV18; no definite D call. Germline V CDR1 and CDR2: KGHSH, LQKENI. The ends were cut back, 3 bases at V and 7 bases at J, with 9 bases in the middle. The CDR3 spans 13 residues. This CDR3 is CASSPDGGEKLFF. The CDR3 bases are TGTGCCAGCTCACCGGACGGAGGTGAAAAACTGTTTTTT.